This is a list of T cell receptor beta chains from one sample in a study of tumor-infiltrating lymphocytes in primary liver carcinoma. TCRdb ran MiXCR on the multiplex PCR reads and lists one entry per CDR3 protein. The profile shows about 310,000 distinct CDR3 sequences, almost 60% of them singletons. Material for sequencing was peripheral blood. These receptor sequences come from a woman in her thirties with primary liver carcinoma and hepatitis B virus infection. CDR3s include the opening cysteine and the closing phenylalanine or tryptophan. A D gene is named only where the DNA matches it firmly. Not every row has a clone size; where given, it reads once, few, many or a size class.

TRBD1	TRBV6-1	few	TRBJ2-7	CASKRTGGICEQYF	TGTGCCAGCAAGCGGACAGGGGGTATCTGCGAGCAGTACTTC
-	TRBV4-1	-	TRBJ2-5	CASSRGLGRKEIQYF	TGCGCCAGCAGCCGAGGCCTAGGGCGGAAAGAGATCCAGTACTTC
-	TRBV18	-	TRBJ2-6	CASSLSPASGANVLTF	TGTGCCAGCTCACTCTCCCCCGCCTCTGGGGCCAACGTCCTGACTTTC
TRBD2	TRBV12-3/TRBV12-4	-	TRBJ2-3	CASSTSGRGADTQYF	TGTGCCAGCAGTACTAGCGGGAGAGGCGCAGATACGCAATATTTT
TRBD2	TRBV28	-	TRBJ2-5	CATRSGTRFETQYF	TGTGCCACCAGATCCGGGACTAGGTTCGAGACCCAGTACTTC
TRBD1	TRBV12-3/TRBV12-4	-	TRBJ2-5	CASSFRDRYQETQYF	TGTGCCAGCAGCTTCCGGGACAGGTACCAAGAGACCCAGTACTTC
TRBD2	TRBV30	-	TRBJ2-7	CAWKRDQLYEEYF	TGTGCCTGGAAGCGGGACCAGCTCTACGAGGAGTACTTC
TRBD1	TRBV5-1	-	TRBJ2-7	CASSSYRGYEQYF	TGCGCCAGCAGCTCATACAGGGGCTACGAGCAGTACTTC
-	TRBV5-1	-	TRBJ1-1	CASSFRTAWMNTEAFF	TGCGCCAGCAGCTTTAGGACCGCCTGGATGAACACTGAAGCTTTCTTT
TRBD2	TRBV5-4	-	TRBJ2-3	CASSSGLAGPGGADTQYF	TGTGCCAGCAGCTCGGGACTAGCGGGACCCGGGGGAGCAGATACGCAGTATTTT
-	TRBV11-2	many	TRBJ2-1	CASSPLGGPYNEQFF	TGTGCCAGCAGCCCCCTGGGCGGGCCCTACAATGAGCAGTTCTTC
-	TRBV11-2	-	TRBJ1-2	CASSLTGYGNTF	TGTGCCAGCAGCTTAACGGGCTATGGTAACACCTTC
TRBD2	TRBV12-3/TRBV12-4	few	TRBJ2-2	CASSPYSGTNTGELFF	TGTGCCAGCAGTCCTTATAGCGGGACAAACACCGGGGAGCTGTTTTTT
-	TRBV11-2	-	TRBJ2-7	CDSSHIARVKEQYF	TGTGACAGCAGCCATATAGCGCGAGTGAAAGAGCAGTACTTC
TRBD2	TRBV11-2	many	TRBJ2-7	CASSPSRTSGIRAEQYF	TGTGCCAGCAGCCCTTCTCGAACTAGCGGGATTCGTGCCGAGCAGTACTTC
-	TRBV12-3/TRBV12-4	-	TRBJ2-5	CASSLGWGRETQYF	TGTGCCAGTAGTTTGGGTTGGGGACGGGAGACCCAGTACTTC
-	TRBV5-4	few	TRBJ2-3	CASSLYSAGLTDTQYF	TGTGCCAGCAGCTTGTATTCGGCGGGACTCACAGATACGCAGTATTTT
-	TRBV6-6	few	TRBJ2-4	CASSYGGGVAAKNIQYF	TGTGCCAGCAGCTACGGGGGTGGAGTGGCAGCCAAAAACATTCAGTACTTC
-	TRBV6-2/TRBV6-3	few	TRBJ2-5	CASSYPPQAQTTQYF	TGTGCCAGCAGTTACCCCCCGCAGGCCCAGACTACCCAGTACTTC
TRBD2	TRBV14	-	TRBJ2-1	CASAGISGINEQFF	TGTGCCAGCGCCGGGATTAGCGGGATCAATGAGCAGTTCTTC
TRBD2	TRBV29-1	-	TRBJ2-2	CSADPGRGTGELFF	TGCAGTGCTGATCCAGGGCGGGGGACCGGGGAGCTGTTTTTT
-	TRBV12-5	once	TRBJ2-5	CTSGLMVFWPPRYQETQYF	TGTACTAGTGGTTTGATGGTATTTTGGCCGCCGCGCTACCAAGAGACCCAGTACTTC
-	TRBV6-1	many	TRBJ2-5	CASSSGADQETQYF	TGTGCCAGCAGCTCGGGAGCGGATCAAGAGACCCAGTACTTC
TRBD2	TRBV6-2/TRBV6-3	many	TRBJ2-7	CASSYGGLAGGYEQYF	TGTGCCAGCAGTTACGGGGGACTAGCGGGAGGCTACGAGCAGTACTTC
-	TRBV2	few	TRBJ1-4	CASSAPGRPNEKLFF	TGTGCCAGCAGCGCCCCGGGACGGCCTAATGAAAAACTGTTTTTT
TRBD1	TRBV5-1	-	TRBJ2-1	CASSPGQGAYNEQIF	TGCGCCAGCAGCCCCGGACAGGGGGCGTACAATGAGCAGATCTTC
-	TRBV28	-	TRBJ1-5	CASSLAGNGQPQHF	TGTGCCAGCAGTTTAGCAGGGAACGGACAGCCCCAGCATTTT
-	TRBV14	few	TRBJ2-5	CASSPITTPQETQYF	TGTGCCAGCAGCCCAATAACTACCCCACAAGAGACCCAGTACTTC
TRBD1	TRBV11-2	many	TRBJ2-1	CASRNRGAVGEQFF	TGTGCCAGCAGAAACAGGGGGGCAGTTGGTGAGCAGTTCTTC
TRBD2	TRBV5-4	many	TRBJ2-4	CASSLGLAGASENIQYF	TGTGCCAGCAGCCTTGGACTAGCGGGAGCCTCCGAAAACATTCAGTACTTC
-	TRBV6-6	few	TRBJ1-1	CASSRSNWNTEAFF	TGTGCCAGCAGCCGATCGAACTGGAACACTGAAGCTTTCTTT
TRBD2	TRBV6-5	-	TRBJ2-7	CASSPASGWLVQYF	TGTGCCAGCAGCCCGGCTAGCGGATGGCTCGTGCAGTACTTC
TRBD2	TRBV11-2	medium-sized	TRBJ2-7	CASSSSGSSYEQYF	TGTGCCAGCAGCAGTAGCGGGAGTTCCTACGAGCAGTACTTC
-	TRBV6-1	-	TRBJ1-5	CASSPNGWGSKSNQPQHF	TGTGCCAGCAGCCCGAATGGGTGGGGCAGTAAGAGCAATCAGCCCCAGCATTTT
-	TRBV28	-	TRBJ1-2	CASHPGRSYGYTF	TGTGCCAGCCACCCGGGACGGAGCTATGGCTACACCTTC
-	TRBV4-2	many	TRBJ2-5	CASSQDRTSQETQYF	TGTGCCAGCAGCCAAGATCGGACTTCCCAAGAGACCCAGTACTTC
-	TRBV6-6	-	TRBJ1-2	CASSLTRRIYTF	TGTGCCAGCAGCCTAACCCGGAGAATCTACACCTTC
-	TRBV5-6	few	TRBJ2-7	CASSLATPRPEQYF	TGTGCCAGCAGCTTGGCCACTCCAAGGCCGGAGCAGTACTTC
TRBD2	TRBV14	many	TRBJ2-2	CASSQDVGLAGGELFF	TGTGCCAGCAGCCAAGATGTAGGACTAGCGGGCGGGGAGCTGTTTTTT
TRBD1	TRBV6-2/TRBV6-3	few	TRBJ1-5	CASSSFGQGLNQPQHF	TGTGCCAGCAGCAGCTTCGGACAGGGACTCAATCAGCCCCAGCATTTT
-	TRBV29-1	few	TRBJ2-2	CSAQGGDTGELFF	TGCAGCGCTCAGGGTGGCGACACCGGGGAGCTGTTTTTT
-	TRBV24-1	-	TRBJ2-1	CATSDRPSNEQFF	TGTGCCACCAGTGATAGACCTAGCAATGAGCAGTTCTTC
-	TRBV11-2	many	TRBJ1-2	CASRKPGESYGYTF	TGTGCCAGCAGGAAACCGGGAGAATCCTATGGCTACACCTTC
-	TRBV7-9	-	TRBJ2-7	CASSPPPGHQRDEQYF	TGTGCCAGCAGTCCCCCCCCGGGACACCAGAGGGACGAGCAGTACTTC
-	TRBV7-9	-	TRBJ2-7	CASSLLYSYEQYF	TGTGCCAGCAGCTTATTATACAGCTACGAGCAGTACTTC
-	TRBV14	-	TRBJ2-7	CASSQGQVRFYEQYF	TGTGCCAGCAGCCAAGGGCAGGTTCGCTTCTACGAGCAGTATTTC
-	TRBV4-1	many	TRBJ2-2	CASSHPGYRGGPTGELFF	TGCGCCAGCAGCCACCCGGGATATAGGGGTGGGCCCACCGGGGAGCTGTTTTTT
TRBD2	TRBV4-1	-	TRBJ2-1	CASSHPGTSVTYHNDEQFF	TGCGCCAGCAGTCACCCAGGGACTAGCGTAACCTATCACAACGATGAGCAGTTCTTC